This TCR beta chain was sequenced in a study of control samples from healthy donors and cancer patients. Libraries were prepared by immunoSEQ multiplex PCR; TCRdb keeps only in-frame clonotypes and omits some of them. The sample consists of about 160,000 clones, approximately 90% of them appearing once. The sequenced sample consisted of blood. This clonotype originated in a woman in her 30s in good health.

CDR3 in amino acids: CASSQEGGSLYEQYF. In DNA form, the CDR3 reads TGTGCCAGCAGCCAAGAGGGAGGATCCCTCTACGAGCAGTACTTC. The J gene is TRBJ2-7, the V gene TRBV3-1 (or the pseudogene TRBV3-2); the D gene is possibly TRBD2 (6 bases). This CDR3 comprises 15 residues. Trimming removed 0 bases at V and 3 bases at J, with 12 bases between. Germline V gives CDR1 LGHDT, CDR2 YNNKEL (reference sequence).